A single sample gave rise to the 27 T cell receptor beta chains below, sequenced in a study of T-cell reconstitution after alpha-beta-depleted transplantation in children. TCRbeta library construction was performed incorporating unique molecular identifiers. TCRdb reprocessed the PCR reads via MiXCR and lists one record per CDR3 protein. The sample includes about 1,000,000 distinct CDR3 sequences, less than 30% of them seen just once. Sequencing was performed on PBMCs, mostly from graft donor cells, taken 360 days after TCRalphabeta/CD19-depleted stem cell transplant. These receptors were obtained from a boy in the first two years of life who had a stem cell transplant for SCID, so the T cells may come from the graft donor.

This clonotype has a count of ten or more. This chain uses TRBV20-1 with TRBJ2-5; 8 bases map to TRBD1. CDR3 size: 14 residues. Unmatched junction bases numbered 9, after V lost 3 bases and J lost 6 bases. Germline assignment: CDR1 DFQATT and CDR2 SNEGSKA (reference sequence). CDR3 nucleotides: TGCAGTGCTAGTCGGCCAGGGGGCCCGAAGACCCAGTACTTC. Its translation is CSASRPGGPKTQYF.

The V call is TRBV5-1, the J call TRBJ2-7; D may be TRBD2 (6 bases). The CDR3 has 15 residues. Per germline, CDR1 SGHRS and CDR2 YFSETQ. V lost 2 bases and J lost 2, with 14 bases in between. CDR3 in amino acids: CASSFFGGAPYEQYF. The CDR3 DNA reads TGCGCCAGCAGCTTCTTCGGGGGAGCCCCCTACGAGCAGTACTTC.

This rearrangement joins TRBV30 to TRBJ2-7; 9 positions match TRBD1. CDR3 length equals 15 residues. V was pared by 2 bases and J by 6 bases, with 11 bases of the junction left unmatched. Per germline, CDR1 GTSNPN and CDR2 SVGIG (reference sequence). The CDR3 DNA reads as TGTGCCTGGAGTAAACTCCGGACAGGGGTAGCCGAGCAGTACTTC. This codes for CAWSKLRTGVAEQYF.

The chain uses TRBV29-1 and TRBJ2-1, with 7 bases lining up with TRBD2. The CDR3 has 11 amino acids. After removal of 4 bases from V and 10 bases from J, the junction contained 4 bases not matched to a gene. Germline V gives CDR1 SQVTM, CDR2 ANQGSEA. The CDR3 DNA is TGCAGCGTTGGGACCGGGAGGGAGCAGTTCTTC. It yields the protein CSVGTGREQFF.

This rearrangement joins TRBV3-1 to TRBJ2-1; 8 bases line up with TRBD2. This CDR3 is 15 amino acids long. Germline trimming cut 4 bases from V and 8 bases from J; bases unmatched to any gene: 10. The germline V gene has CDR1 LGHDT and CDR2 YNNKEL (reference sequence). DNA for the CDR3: TGTGCCAGCAGCCCCTCAGCCGGGGGGGCATATGAGCAGTTCTTC. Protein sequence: CASSPSAGGAYEQFF.

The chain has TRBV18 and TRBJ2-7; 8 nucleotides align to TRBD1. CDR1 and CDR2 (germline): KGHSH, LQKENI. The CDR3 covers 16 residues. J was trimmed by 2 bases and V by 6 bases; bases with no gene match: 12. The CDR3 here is CASSPDRGGRAYEQYF. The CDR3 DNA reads TGTGCCAGCTCTCCTGACAGGGGCGGAAGAGCCTACGAGCAGTACTTC.

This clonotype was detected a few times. The CDR3 region has the DNA TGTGCCACCGGCGGGGGTAAGAGCTCCTACGAGCAGTACTTC. As protein: CATGGGKSSYEQYF. V gene TRBV24-1 combines with J gene TRBJ2-7, with 7 positions matching TRBD2. Germline assignment: CDR1 KGHDR and CDR2 SFDVKD. The CDR3 consists of 14 residues. The V segment lost 9 bases and the J segment 0 bases; nucleotides outside the gene matches: 7.

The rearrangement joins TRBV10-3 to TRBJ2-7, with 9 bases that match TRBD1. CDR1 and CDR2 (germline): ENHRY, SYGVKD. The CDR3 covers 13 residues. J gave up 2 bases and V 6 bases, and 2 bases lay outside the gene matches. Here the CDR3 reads CAIRGQGAYEQYF. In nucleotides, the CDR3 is TGTGCCATCAGGGGACAGGGAGCCTACGAGCAGTACTTC.

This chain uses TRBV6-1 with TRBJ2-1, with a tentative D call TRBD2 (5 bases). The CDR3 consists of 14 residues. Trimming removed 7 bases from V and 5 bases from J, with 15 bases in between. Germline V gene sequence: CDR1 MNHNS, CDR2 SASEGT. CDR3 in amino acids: CASTLGGRNNEQFF. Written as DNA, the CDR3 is TGTGCCAGCACCCTAGGAGGCAGAAACAATGAGCAGTTCTTC.

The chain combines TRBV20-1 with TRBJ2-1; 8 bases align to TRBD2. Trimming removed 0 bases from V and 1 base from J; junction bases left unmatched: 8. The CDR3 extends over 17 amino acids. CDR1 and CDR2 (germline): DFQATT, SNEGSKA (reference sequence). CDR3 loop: CSAREISGVSSYNEQFF. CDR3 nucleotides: TGCAGTGCTAGAGAAATTAGCGGGGTCTCTTCCTACAATGAGCAGTTCTTC.

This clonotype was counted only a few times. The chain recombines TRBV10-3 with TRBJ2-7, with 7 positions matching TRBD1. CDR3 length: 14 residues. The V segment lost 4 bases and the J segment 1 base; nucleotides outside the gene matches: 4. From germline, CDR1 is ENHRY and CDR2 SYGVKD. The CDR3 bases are TGTGCCATCAGTGGCGCAGGGGGATCCTACGAGCAGTACTTC. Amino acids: CAISGAGGSYEQYF.

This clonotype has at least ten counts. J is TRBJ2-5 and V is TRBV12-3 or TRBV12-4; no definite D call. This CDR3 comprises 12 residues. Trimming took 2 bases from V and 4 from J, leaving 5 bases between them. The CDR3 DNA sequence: TGTGCCAGCAGTTTACTCAGAGAGACCCAGTACTTC. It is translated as CASSLLRETQYF.

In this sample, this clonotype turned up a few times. CDR3 bases: TGTGCCAGCAGCCATCTAGCGGGGGGGCGGTCAGATACGCAGTATTTT. As protein: CASSHLAGGRSDTQYF. This chain links TRBV3-1 with TRBJ2-3; 12 nucleotides agree with TRBD2. This CDR3 is built from 16 residues. V trimming: 3 bases; J trimming: 4 bases; junction bases outside the gene matches: 5. Germline CDR1 LGHDT, CDR2 YNNKEL (reference sequence).

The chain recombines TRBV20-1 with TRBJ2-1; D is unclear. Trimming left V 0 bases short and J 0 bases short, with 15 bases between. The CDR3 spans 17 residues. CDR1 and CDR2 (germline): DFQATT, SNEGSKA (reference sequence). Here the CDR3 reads CSARDPGTLSSYNEQFF. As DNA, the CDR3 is TGCAGTGCTAGAGATCCCGGCACCCTGAGCTCCTACAATGAGCAGTTCTTC.

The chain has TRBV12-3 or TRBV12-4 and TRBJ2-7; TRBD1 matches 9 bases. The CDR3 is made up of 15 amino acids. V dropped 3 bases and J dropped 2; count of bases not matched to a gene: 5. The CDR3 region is CASSFSDRGTYEQYF. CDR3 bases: TGTGCCAGCAGTTTCTCGGACAGGGGTACCTACGAGCAGTACTTC.

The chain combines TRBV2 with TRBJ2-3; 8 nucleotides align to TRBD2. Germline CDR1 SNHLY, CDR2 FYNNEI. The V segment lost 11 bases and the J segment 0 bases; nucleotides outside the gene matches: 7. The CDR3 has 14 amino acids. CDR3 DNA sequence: TGTGCCGCCCGCGGGGGGCCAAGCACAGATACGCAGTATTTT. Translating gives CAARGGPSTDTQYF.

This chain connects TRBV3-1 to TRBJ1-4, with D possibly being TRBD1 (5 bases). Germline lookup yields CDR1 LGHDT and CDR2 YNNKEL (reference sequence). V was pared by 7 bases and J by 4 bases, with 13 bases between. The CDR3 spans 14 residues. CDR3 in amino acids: CASTTGLINEKLFF. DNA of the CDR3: TGTGCCAGCACCACGGGACTGATTAATGAAAAACTGTTTTTT. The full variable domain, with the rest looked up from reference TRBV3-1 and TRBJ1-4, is DTAVSQTPKYLVTQMGNDKSIKCEQNLGHDTMYWYKQDSKKFLKIMFSYNNKELIINETVPNRFSPKSPDKAHLNLHINSLELGDSAVYFCASTTGLINEKLFFGSGTQLSVL.

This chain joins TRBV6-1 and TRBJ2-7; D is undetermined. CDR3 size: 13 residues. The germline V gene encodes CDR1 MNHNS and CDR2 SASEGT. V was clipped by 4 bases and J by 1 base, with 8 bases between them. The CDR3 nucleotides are TGTGCCAGCAGTGCGACCGTTTCCTACGAGCAGTACTTC. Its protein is CASSATVSYEQYF.

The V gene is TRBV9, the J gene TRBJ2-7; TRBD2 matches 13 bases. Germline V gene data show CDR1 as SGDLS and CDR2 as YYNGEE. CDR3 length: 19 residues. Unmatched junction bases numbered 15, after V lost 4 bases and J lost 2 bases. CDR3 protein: CASSHGLAGADADAYEQYF. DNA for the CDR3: TGTGCCAGCAGCCACGGACTAGCGGGGGCCGACGCCGACGCCTACGAGCAGTACTTC.

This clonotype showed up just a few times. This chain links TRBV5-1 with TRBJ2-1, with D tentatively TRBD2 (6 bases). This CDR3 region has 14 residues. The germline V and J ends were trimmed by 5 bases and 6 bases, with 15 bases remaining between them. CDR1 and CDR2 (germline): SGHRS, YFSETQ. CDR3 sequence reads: CASRGGLLANEQFF. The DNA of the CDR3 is TGCGCCAGCAGAGGAGGGCTTCTCGCCAATGAGCAGTTCTTC.

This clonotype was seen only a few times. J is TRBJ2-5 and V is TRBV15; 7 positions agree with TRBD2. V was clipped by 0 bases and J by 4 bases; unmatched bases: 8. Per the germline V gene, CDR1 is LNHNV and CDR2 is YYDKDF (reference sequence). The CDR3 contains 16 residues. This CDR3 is CATSREGGSGRETQYF. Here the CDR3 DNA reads TGTGCCACCAGCAGAGAGGGGGGGTCGGGCCGAGAGACCCAGTACTTC.

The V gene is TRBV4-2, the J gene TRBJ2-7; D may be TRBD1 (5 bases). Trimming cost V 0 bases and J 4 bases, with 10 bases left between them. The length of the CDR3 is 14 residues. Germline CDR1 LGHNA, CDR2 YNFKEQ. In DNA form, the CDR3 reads TGTGCCAGCAGCCAAGATCAGGGTAGGTACGAGCAGTACTTC. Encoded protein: CASSQDQGRYEQYF.

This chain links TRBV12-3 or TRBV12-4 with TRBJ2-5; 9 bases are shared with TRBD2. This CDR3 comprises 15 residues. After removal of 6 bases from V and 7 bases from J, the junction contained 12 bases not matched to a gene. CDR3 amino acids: CASRIGLAGMGTQYF. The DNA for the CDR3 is TGTGCCAGCAGAATCGGGCTAGCGGGGATGGGGACCCAGTACTTC.

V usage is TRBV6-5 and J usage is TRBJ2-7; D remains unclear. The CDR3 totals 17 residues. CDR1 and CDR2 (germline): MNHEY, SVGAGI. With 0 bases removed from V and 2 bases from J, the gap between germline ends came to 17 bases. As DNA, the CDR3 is TGTGCCAGCAGTTACTCGACCCCTTCGCCAGGTCCCTACGAGCAGTACTTC. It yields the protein CASSYSTPSPGPYEQYF.

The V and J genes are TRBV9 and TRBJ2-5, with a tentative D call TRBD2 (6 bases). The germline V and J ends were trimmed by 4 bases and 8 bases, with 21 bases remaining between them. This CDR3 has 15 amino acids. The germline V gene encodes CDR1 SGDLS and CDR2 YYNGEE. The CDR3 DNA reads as TGTGCCAGCAGCCCGTGGGAGGATGTGGTAGGCACCCAGTACTTC. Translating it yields CASSPWEDVVGTQYF.

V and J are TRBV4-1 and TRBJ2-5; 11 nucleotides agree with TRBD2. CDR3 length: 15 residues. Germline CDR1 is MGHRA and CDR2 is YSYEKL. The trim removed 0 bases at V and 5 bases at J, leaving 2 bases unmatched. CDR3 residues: CASSQERTSGETQYF. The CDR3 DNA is TGCGCCAGCAGCCAAGAACGGACTAGCGGGGAGACCCAGTACTTC.

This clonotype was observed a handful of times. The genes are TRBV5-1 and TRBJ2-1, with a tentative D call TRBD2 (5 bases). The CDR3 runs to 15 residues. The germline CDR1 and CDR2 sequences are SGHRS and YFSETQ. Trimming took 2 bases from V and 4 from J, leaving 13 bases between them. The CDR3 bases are TGCGCCAGCAGCTTCGGCAGGCCGGGGTACAATGAGCAGTTCTTC. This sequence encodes CASSFGRPGYNEQFF.